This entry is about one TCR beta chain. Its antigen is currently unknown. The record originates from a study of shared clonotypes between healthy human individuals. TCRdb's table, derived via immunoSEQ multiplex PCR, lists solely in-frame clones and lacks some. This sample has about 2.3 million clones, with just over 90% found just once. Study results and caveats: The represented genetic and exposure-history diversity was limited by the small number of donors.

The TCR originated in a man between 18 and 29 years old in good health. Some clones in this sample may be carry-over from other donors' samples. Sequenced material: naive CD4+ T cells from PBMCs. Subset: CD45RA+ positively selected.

CDR3 sequence reads: CATSRDMYSNQPQHF. DNA for the CDR3: TGTGCCACCAGCAGAGATATGTATAGCAATCAGCCCCAGCATTTT. The gene calls are TRBV15 and TRBJ1-5; D gene unclear. The CDR3 consists of 15 residues. In germline, CDR1 is LNHNV, CDR2 YYDKDF (reference sequence). The ends were cut back, 0 bases at V and 0 bases at J, with 6 bases in the middle.